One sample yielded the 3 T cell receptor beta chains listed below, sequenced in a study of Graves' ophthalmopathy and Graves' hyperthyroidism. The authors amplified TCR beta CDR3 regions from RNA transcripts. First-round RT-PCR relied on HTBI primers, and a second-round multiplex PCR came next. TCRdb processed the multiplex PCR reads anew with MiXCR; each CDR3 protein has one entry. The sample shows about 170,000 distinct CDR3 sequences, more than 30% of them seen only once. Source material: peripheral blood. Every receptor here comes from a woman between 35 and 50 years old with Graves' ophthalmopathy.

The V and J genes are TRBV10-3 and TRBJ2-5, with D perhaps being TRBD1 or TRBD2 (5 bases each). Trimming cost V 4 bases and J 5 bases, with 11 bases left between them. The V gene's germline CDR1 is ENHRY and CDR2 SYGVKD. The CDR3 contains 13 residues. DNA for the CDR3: TGTGCCATCAGTGTTAGACAGCGGGAGACCCAGTACTTC. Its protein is CAISVRQRETQYF.

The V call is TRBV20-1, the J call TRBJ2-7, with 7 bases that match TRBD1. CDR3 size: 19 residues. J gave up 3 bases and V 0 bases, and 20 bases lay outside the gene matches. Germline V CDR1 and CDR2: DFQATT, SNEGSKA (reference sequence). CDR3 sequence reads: CSARDASLRGISEIYEQYF. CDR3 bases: TGCAGTGCTAGAGACGCTTCACTCAGGGGGATAAGCGAGATCTACGAGCAGTACTTC.

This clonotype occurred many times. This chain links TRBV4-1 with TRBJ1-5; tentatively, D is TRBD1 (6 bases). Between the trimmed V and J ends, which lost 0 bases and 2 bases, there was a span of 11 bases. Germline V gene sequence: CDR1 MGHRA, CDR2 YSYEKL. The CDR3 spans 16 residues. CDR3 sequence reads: CASSQDGHRGNQPQHF. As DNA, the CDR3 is TGCGCCAGCAGCCAAGATGGTCACAGGGGCAATCAGCCCCAGCATTTT.